This T cell receptor (beta chain) was found in a study of blood T cell repertoires in COVID-19. Background on the study: COVID-19 samples, acute and convalescent, were from the United States, Italy and Spain. Sources were T cells, B-cell-depleted T cells, or PBMCs; the material itself was cDNA or gDNA.

CDR3 size: 14 residues. V shed 6 bases and J 3 bases; nucleotides not matched to a gene: 5. From germline, CDR1 is MNHEY and CDR2 SVGAGI. Some clones are missing from TCRdb's copy, which holds only in-frame ones; the method was immunoSEQ multiplex PCR. The sample consists of over 65,000 clones, approximately 80% of them appearing once. The source of this sequence is an elderly man with acute or convalescent COVID-19. The rearrangement links TRBV6-5 to TRBJ2-3; 8 bases are shared with TRBD1. Sample: peripheral blood. CDR3 nucleotides: TGTGCCAGCAGCCTCAGGGGGCGGACAGATACGCAGTATTTT. It specifies CASSLRGRTDTQYF.